This T cell receptor beta chain was captured in a study of blood T cell repertoires in COVID-19. The wider study: The United States, Italy and Spain were the sources of the acute and convalescent COVID-19 samples. In each case, the material was cDNA or gDNA derived from T cells, B-cell-depleted T cells, or PBMCs.

Germline loops: CDR1 LGHNA, CDR2 YNFKEQ. V was cut by 4 bases and J by 8 bases, with 15 bases left in between. The CDR3 is made up of 14 amino acids. Generated by immunoSEQ multiplex PCR, the TCRdb table keeps only in-frame clones and is missing some. Among 380,000 or so clones listed, roughly 90% were seen once. The chain recombines TRBV4-2 with TRBJ2-1; D possibly corresponds to TRBD2 (5 bases). The specimen was peripheral blood. This receptor was obtained from a woman in her fifties or sixties with COVID-19, enrolled during active disease. Here the CDR3 reads CASSRRREDDEQFF. CDR3 nucleotides: TGTGCCAGCAGCCGACGCCGGGAAGACGATGAGCAGTTCTTC.